This T cell receptor beta chain was documented in a study of cytomegalovirus exposure and HLA in healthy donors. Study information: Earlier findings included some 100 million unique TCR beta sequences obtained from approximately 170 million T cells. Overall study findings and caveats: Associated with cytomegalovirus, according to the listing, were some 150 TCR beta chains. V segments that were indistinguishable, TRBV6-2 and TRBV6-3 among them, were omitted from analysis.

Trimming took 0 bases from V and 0 from J; bases not matched to a gene: 2. Germline assignment: CDR1 SGDLS and CDR2 YYNGEE. The CDR3 sequence is 15 residues long. Both 60 Vbeta primers and 13 Jbeta primers went into the PCR. Produced via immunoSEQ multiplex PCR; TCRdb's table is partial and in-frame only. This table has 150,000 or so clones, roughly 75% appearing once. This clone was found once. Its antigen is unidentified. The rearrangement links TRBV9 to TRBJ1-2, with 7 nucleotides matching TRBD1. The TCR was taken from a woman aged 50 to 65 in good health and CMV-seropositive. Sequencing was carried out using PBMCs. CDR3 nucleotides: TGTGCCAGCAGCGTAGCCGGACAGGCTAACTATGGCTACACCTTC. Its translation: CASSVAGQANYGYTF.